This is a list of T cell receptor beta chains from one sample in a study of T cells expressing NK-cell markers. TCRdb derives one entry per CDR3 protein from the 5' RACE reads, leaving out DNA. This table holds approximately 550,000 distinct CDR3 sequences. Sequenced material: blood T cells: a sorted CD56 or NKG2C T cell subset, CD4+ or CD8+ T cells, or bulk PBMC T cells (not recorded which). All receptors derive from a man aged 18 to 35 in good health. CDR3s include the opening cysteine and the closing phenylalanine or tryptophan.

j_gene,len,v_gene,CDR3aa
TRBJ2-1,14,TRBV5-6,CASRTGTGEREQFF
TRBJ2-7,11,TRBV19,CASSIGAEQYF
TRBJ2-5,15,TRBV20-1,CSARDVRRTQETQYF
TRBJ1-1,17,TRBV10-3,CAISLYPTGTMNTEAFF
TRBJ2-5,15,TRBV27,CASKTRRDREETQYF
TRBJ2-1,15,TRBV20-1,CSAIRIGSGYNEQFF
TRBJ1-5,17,TRBV12-3/TRBV12-4,CASSFKGAVLSNQPQHF
TRBJ2-4,15,TRBV7-2,CASSLEAGSVNIQYF
TRBJ2-5,13,TRBV5-1,CASSMSVKETQYF
TRBJ1-5,15,TRBV20-1,CSAPFTDRGSQPQHF
TRBJ2-4,16,TRBV9,CASSVGERVAKNIQYF
TRBJ2-1,16,TRBV6-5,CASSYSLAGSNVEQFF
TRBJ1-2,14,TRBV20-1,CSAKTGTGGYGYTF
TRBJ2-5,14,TRBV7-9,CASSLTGRQETQYF
TRBJ2-1,14,TRBV5-1,CASSLGPSSYEQFF
TRBJ1-5,15,TRBV28,CASTGQGARIQPQHF
TRBJ2-5,13,TRBV5-6,CASRAQGYETQYF
TRBJ2-1,13,TRBV2,CASNKGQFDEQFF
TRBJ1-5,15,TRBV6-5,CASRQGTASNQPQHF
TRBJ2-2,18,TRBV5-1,CASSFMSLGQAGTGELFF
TRBJ2-3,15,TRBV7-2,CASSTRAATGGTQYF
TRBJ2-1,16,TRBV12-5,CASGDFLAGPPNEQFF
TRBJ2-5,13,TRBV2,CASSEARVETQYF
TRBJ1-3,15,TRBV6-1,CASRTGPSSGNTIYF
TRBJ2-7,14,TRBV6-2/TRBV6-3,CASSYRADGGEQYF
TRBJ1-1,15,TRBV4-1,CASSQLGTMNTEAFF
TRBJ1-1,17,TRBV5-6,CASSQTSGQRLNTEAFF
TRBJ2-5,15,TRBV15,CATSSSGRAGETQYF
TRBJ2-7,14,TRBV29-1,CSVERQGKIYEQYF
TRBJ2-6,17,TRBV10-2,CASSGGQGAPGANVLTF
TRBJ1-2,13,TRBV27,CASSSTGLKGYTF
TRBJ2-7,15,TRBV30,CAWSVRGQGAGEQYF
TRBJ2-1,15,TRBV12-5,CASEQGQGALNEQFF
TRBJ2-1,14,TRBV6-2/TRBV6-3,CATGLAGDLGEQFF
TRBJ1-1,12,TRBV11-3,CASSFLQDEAFF
TRBJ2-7,15,TRBV5-1,CASSWGQTVSYEQYF
TRBJ2-1,16,TRBV7-9,CASTLGASGRNNEQFF
TRBJ2-7,16,TRBV14,CASSGTLAARAYEQYF
TRBJ2-7,14,TRBV15,CATSPSAVVHEQYF
TRBJ2-3,13,TRBV12-3/TRBV12-4,CASMPRSTDTQYF
TRBJ2-6,17,TRBV28,CASNGRTGVYGANVLTF
TRBJ1-5,11,TRBV6-1,CASSDIQPQHF
TRBJ2-5,15,TRBV5-1,CASRALAGGSETQYF
TRBJ2-1,14,TRBV6-1,CASRGRGSYNEQFF
TRBJ2-3,15,TRBV7-2,CASSDRGRDTDTQYF
TRBJ1-5,16,TRBV12-3/TRBV12-4,CASSLGRGDGNQPQHF
TRBJ2-2,15,TRBV7-2,CASSLASGRTGELFF
TRBJ2-1,15,TRBV7-2,CASTSLQRRSDEQFF
TRBJ2-1,12,TRBV24-1,CATHAPGTEQFF
TRBJ2-3,13,TRBV7-3,CASSPNARDTQYF
TRBJ2-3,12,TRBV5-1,CASSLAPGPQYF
TRBJ2-7,15,TRBV11-2,CASSPWTGRSYEQYF
TRBJ2-7,14,TRBV5-5,CASSFSPDFYEQYF
TRBJ2-6,17,TRBV6-5,CASSYSGDRVGANVLTF
TRBJ1-2,13,TRBV12-3/TRBV12-4,CASSLTETYGYTF
TRBJ2-5,14,TRBV7-8,CASSLWTTAETQYF
TRBJ2-5,14,TRBV27,CASSFRALGETQYF
TRBJ2-7,14,TRBV28,CASSPTDPLREQYF